Each of the 20 T cell receptor beta chains below was sequenced from the same sample in a study of cytomegalovirus exposure and HLA in healthy donors. It was with 60 Vbeta and 13 Jbeta primers that the PCR ran. Repertoires were generated with immunoSEQ multiplex PCR, while TCRdb's copy carries only in-frame clones and drops some. The sample shows some 100,000 clones, about 74% of them seen only once. Sequencing was done on a sample of PBMCs. Receptor source: a female donor in good health and CMV-seronegative.

CDR3 bases: TGTGCCAGCAGCACCCGACAGGGCCGGAGGATATGGCCCTACAATGAGCAGTTCTTC. This codes for CASSTRQGRRIWPYNEQFF. The V gene is TRBV5-4, the J gene TRBJ2-1; 7 bases fit TRBD1. Germline assignment: CDR1 SGHNT and CDR2 YYREEE (reference sequence). The CDR3 loop spans 19 amino acids. Trimming cost V 4 bases and J 2 bases; bases outside gene matches: 18.

This clone was seen only once. This rearrangement joins TRBV5-4 to TRBJ1-6; 7 bases agree with TRBD1. Germline trimming cut 4 bases from V and 5 bases from J; bases unmatched to any gene: 15. The germline V gene has CDR1 SGHNT and CDR2 YYREEE (reference sequence). The CDR3 length is 18 residues. The CDR3 DNA reads as TGTGCCAGCAGCGGGGGAACAGGGGACCTTTTCCATAATTCACCCCTCCACTTT. This encodes CASSGGTGDLFHNSPLHF.

The chain joins TRBV18 to TRBJ2-5; D is unclear. The ends were cut back, 3 bases at V and 4 bases at J, with 6 bases in the middle. The CDR3 length is 12 residues. From germline, CDR1 is KGHSH and CDR2 LQKENI. The CDR3 nucleotides are TGTGCCAGCTCACCGACGGGAGAGACCCAGTACTTC. Protein product: CASSPTGETQYF. Full variable domain (missing parts from reference TRBV18 and TRBJ2-5): NAGVMQNPRHLVRRRGQEARLRCSPMKGHSHVYWYRQLPEEGLKFMVYLQKENIIDESGMPKERFSAEFPKEGPSILRIQQVVRGDSAAYFCASSPTGETQYFGPGTRLLVL.

The gene calls are TRBV6-6 and TRBJ2-1, with TRBD1 matching 7 bases. The CDR3 runs to 12 residues. Germline loops: CDR1 MNHNY, CDR2 SVGAGI (reference sequence). V was clipped by 11 bases and J by 4 bases; unmatched bases: 5. The DNA of the CDR3 is TGTGCCGGGTCGGACAGGTACAATGAGCAGTTCTTC. It yields the protein CAGSDRYNEQFF.

This chain uses TRBV27 with TRBJ1-2, with 8 bases lining up with TRBD1. The CDR3 contains 15 residues. Losses at the gene ends were 5 bases for V and 5 bases for J; bases not matched to a gene: 10. CDR1 is MNHEY and CDR2 is SMNVEV in the germline V gene (reference sequence). The CDR3 sequence is CASSPDRTGKYGYTF. In DNA, the CDR3 is TGTGCCAGCAGTCCCGATCGGACAGGGAAATATGGCTACACCTTC.

The chain carries TRBV25-1 and TRBJ2-7; no reliable D call. The CDR3 runs 10 residues. The V end was cut by 8 bases, the J end by 3 bases, with 5 bases between. Germline CDR1 is MGHDK and CDR2 is SYGVNS. Written as DNA, the CDR3 is TGTGCCAGCCCTAACTACGAGCAGTACTTC. It is translated as CASPNYEQYF.

The rearrangement uses TRBV19 and TRBJ2-7; D may be TRBD1 (6 bases). The CDR3 spans 14 residues. The V and J ends lost 5 bases and 1 base respectively, with 12 bases between them. Germline CDR1 LNHDA, CDR2 SQIVND (reference sequence). The CDR3 DNA reads as TGTGCCAGTAGTCTAACCGGGACATCCTACGAGCAGTACTTC. It is translated as CASSLTGTSYEQYF.

V is TRBV10-3 and J is TRBJ1-4; 9 bases are a match to TRBD1. The CDR3 spans 15 residues. CDR1 and CDR2 from the germline V gene are ENHRY and SYGVKD. The trim removed 2 bases at V and 8 bases at J, leaving 6 bases unmatched. The DNA of the CDR3 is TGTGCCATCAGTGAGGGAACAGGGGGCCGGGAAAAACTGTTTTTT. This translates into CAISEGTGGREKLFF.

Here the CDR3 reads CASRTMTGASRTQYF. CDR3 bases: TGTGCCAGCAGAACAATGACAGGTGCAAGTAGGACCCAGTACTTC. The chain couples TRBV6-5 to TRBJ2-5; maybe TRBD1 (6 bases). The CDR3 sequence is 15 residues long. The germline V gene has CDR1 MNHEY and CDR2 SVGAGI. V shed 6 bases and J shed 7 bases, with 21 bases lying between them.

The rearrangement links TRBV7-3 to TRBJ2-2; D perhaps matches TRBD2 (5 bases). From germline, CDR1 is SGHTA and CDR2 FQGTGA. This CDR3 comprises 15 residues. Trimming took 4 bases from V and 8 from J, leaving 17 bases between them. The CDR3, as DNA: TGTGCCAGCAGCTCGGCGGGTGGAAGGGCTGGGGAGCTGTTTTTT. Its protein is CASSSAGGRAGELFF. The full variable domain, rest sourced from reference TRBV7-3 and TRBJ2-2, is GAGVSQTPSNKVTEKGKYVELRCDPISGHTALYWYRQSLGQGPEFLIYFQGTGAADDSGLPNDRFFAVRPEGSVSTLKIQRTERGDSAVYLCASSSAGGRAGELFFGEGSRLTVL.

The chain uses TRBV5-1 and TRBJ1-6; 7 nucleotides line up with TRBD1. This CDR3 has 14 residues. V shed 8 bases, J shed 8 bases, and the junction held 10 bases outside the gene matches. In germline, CDR1 is SGHRS, CDR2 YFSETQ. The CDR3 region has the DNA TGCGCCAGTCGAGACAGGGTTAGTGATTCACCCCTCCACTTT. Its protein product is CASRDRVSDSPLHF.

The chain is built from TRBV5-6 and TRBJ1-1, with TRBD1 matching over 7 bases. Germline-derived CDR1 and CDR2 are SGHDT and YYEEEE. J gave up 1 base and V 4 bases, and 10 bases lay outside the gene matches. The CDR3 sequence is 16 residues long. CDR3: CASSLWGTARNTEAFF. The CDR3 DNA follows: TGTGCCAGCAGCCTTTGGGGGACAGCGCGGAACACTGAAGCTTTCTTT.

As DNA, the CDR3 is TGTGCCAGCAGTGGCCAACAGGGGGCAGCTGGAAACACCATATATTTT. Protein: CASSGQQGAAGNTIYF. V and J are TRBV28 and TRBJ1-3; TRBD1 matches 9 bases. This CDR3 spans 16 amino acids. In germline, CDR1 is MDHEN, CDR2 SYDVKM. V gave up 5 bases and J gave up 2 bases; unmatched junction bases: 7.

V usage is TRBV11-2 and J usage is TRBJ2-2; 9 bases line up with TRBD2. Trimming at V came to 8 bases and at J to 5 bases, leaving 9 bases not matched to a gene. Germline CDR1 is SGHAT and CDR2 is FQNNGV. The CDR3 length is 15 residues. The CDR3 bases are TGTGCCAGCCGAATACCTAGCGGGAATACCGGGGAGCTGTTTTTT. Translation gives CASRIPSGNTGELFF.

J is TRBJ1-4 and V is TRBV19; TRBD1 is a possible D gene (6 bases). Germline lookup yields CDR1 LNHDA and CDR2 SQIVND (reference sequence). The CDR3 is 19 amino acids. V gave up 3 bases and J gave up 0 bases, with 20 bases separating them. DNA for the CDR3: TGTGCCAGTAGTATTTACGCGCGGGCCAGGGGTTCAACTAATGAAAAACTGTTTTTT. Amino acid sequence: CASSIYARARGSTNEKLFF.

V and J are TRBV6-5 and TRBJ2-7; 8 bases align to TRBD1. The length of the CDR3 is 13 residues. Trimming removed 6 bases from V and 6 bases from J; junction bases left unmatched: 7. CDR1 is MNHEY, CDR2 SVGAGI, per germline. CDR3 sequence: CASSPDRAGEQYF. CDR3 nucleotides: TGTGCCAGCAGCCCGGACAGGGCGGGCGAGCAGTACTTC.

The chain couples TRBV19 to TRBJ1-4, with 8 positions matching TRBD1. The V and J ends lost 5 bases and 7 bases, in that order; junction bases with no gene match: 9. The CDR3 sequence is 15 residues long. In germline, CDR1 is LNHDA, CDR2 SQIVND (reference sequence). The CDR3 loop reads CASSPDRESSEKLFF. The DNA for the CDR3 is TGTGCCAGTAGTCCGGACAGGGAGAGTAGTGAAAAACTGTTTTTT.

The V gene is TRBV19, the J gene TRBJ1-2; 7 nucleotides match TRBD1. The CDR3 consists of 18 residues. J lost 1 base, V lost 4 bases, and 15 bases had no gene match. Germline V gene data show CDR1 as LNHDA and CDR2 as SQIVND (reference sequence). Here the CDR3 DNA reads TGTGCCAGTAGTACCAAGATCATCCGGGACAGTTTTAACTATGGCTACACCTTC. Its protein product is CASSTKIIRDSFNYGYTF. The variable domain in full, completed from reference TRBV19 and TRBJ1-2, reads DGGITQSPKYLFRKEGQNVTLSCEQNLNHDAMYWYRQDPGQGLRLIYYSQIVNDFQKGDIAEGYSVSREKKESFPLTVTSAQKNPTAFYLCASSTKIIRDSFNYGYTFGSGTRLTVV.

This chain joins TRBV4-3 and TRBJ2-2; possible D gene TRBD1, 5 bases. The CDR3 spans 14 residues. The V end was cut by 1 base, the J end by 7 bases, with 10 bases between. CDR1 is LGHNA, CDR2 YSLEER, per germline. The CDR3 loop is CASSQVGAGGELFF. In nucleotides, the CDR3 is TGCGCCAGCAGCCAAGTAGGGGCCGGCGGGGAGCTGTTTTTT.

This clone showed up just a few times. The chain combines TRBV9 with TRBJ1-1; no definite D call. Germline CDR1 is SGDLS and CDR2 is YYNGEE. Between the trimmed V and J ends, which lost 4 bases and 2 bases, there was a span of 9 bases. The CDR3 has 13 residues. The CDR3 sequence is CASSITVNTEAFF. The CDR3, as DNA: TGTGCCAGCAGCATAACAGTTAACACTGAAGCTTTCTTT.